Listed below are T cell receptor beta chains from one sample, sequenced in a study of blood T cells in healthy people across ages. TCRdb passed the 5' RACE reads through MiXCR, listing each CDR3 protein once. Of about 1,500,000 distinct CDR3 sequences in the sample, 42% were seen once. Source material: blood. These receptor sequences come from a young woman in good health. CDR3s include the opening cysteine and the closing phenylalanine or tryptophan. The order of the fields is J gene, D gene, clone size, V gene, CDR3 protein, CDR3 DNA. A D gene is named only where the DNA matches it firmly. Clone size is stated in some rows and not others, as once, few, many or a class when expanded.

J: TRBJ2-7; D: .; size: .; V: TRBV20-1; CDR3: CSAREPSYEQYF; DNA: TGCAGTGCTAGAGAGCCGAGTTACGAGCAGTACTTC
J: TRBJ2-7; D: TRBD2; size: .; V: TRBV6-6; CDR3: CASSMTSRGVYEQYF; DNA: TGTGCCAGCAGTATGACTAGCCGGGGAGTCTACGAGCAGTACTTC
J: TRBJ1-5; D: TRBD1; size: few; V: TRBV12-3/TRBV12-4; CDR3: CASSTGVSNQPQHF; DNA: TGTGCCAGCAGCACAGGGGTGAGCAATCAGCCCCAGCATTTT
J: TRBJ2-6; D: TRBD1; size: .; V: TRBV4-1; CDR3: CASSQRTGGTSGANVLTF; DNA: TGCGCCAGCAGCCAACGGACAGGGGGCACCTCTGGGGCCAACGTCCTGACTTTC
J: TRBJ2-7; D: TRBD2; size: .; V: TRBV29-1; CDR3: CSARPGLAASEQYF; DNA: TGCAGCGCCCGTCCGGGACTAGCGGCAAGCGAGCAGTACTTC
J: TRBJ2-4; D: TRBD1; size: .; V: TRBV2; CDR3: CASTGQGLNIQYF; DNA: TGTGCCAGCACCGGACAGGGCCTAAACATTCAGTACTTC
J: TRBJ2-5; D: TRBD2; size: .; V: TRBV29-1; CDR3: CSVDMPSGSETQYF; DNA: TGCAGCGTTGATATGCCTAGCGGGAGTGAGACCCAGTACTTC
J: TRBJ2-3; D: TRBD2; size: .; V: TRBV14; CDR3: CASRWTSENTDTQYF; DNA: TGTGCCAGCAGGTGGACTAGTGAAAACACAGATACGCAGTATTTT
J: TRBJ1-5; D: TRBD1; size: few; V: TRBV29-1; CDR3: CSVGGTGVQPQHF; DNA: TGCAGCGTTGGTGGGACAGGGGTTCAGCCCCAGCATTTT
J: TRBJ2-3; D: .; size: few; V: TRBV25-1; CDR3: CASSEWGRTSTDTQYF; DNA: TGTGCCAGCAGTGAATGGGGTAGGACTAGCACAGATACGCAGTATTTT
J: TRBJ2-7; D: .; size: few; V: TRBV3-1; CDR3: CASSQIDAATYEQYF; DNA: TGTGCCAGCAGCCAAATCGACGCGGCGACCTACGAGCAGTACTTC
J: TRBJ1-1; D: .; size: .; V: TRBV29-1; CDR3: CSVEAGPEAFF; DNA: TGCAGCGTTGAGGCAGGACCTGAAGCTTTCTTT
J: TRBJ2-3; D: .; size: .; V: TRBV5-1; CDR3: CASSVRGGDTQYF; DNA: TGCGCCAGCAGCGTGCGTGGGGGAGATACGCAGTATTTT
J: TRBJ2-7; D: TRBD1; size: .; V: TRBV7-3; CDR3: CVSSPVPGQLYEQYF; DNA: TGTGTCAGCAGCCCCGTCCCGGGACAGTTGTACGAGCAGTACTTC
J: TRBJ2-2; D: TRBD2; size: .; V: TRBV10-3; CDR3: CAISDGLAGDTGELFF; DNA: TGTGCCATCAGTGACGGGCTAGCGGGGGACACTGGGGAGCTGTTTTTT
J: TRBJ2-1; D: .; size: once; V: TRBV6-5; CDR3: CASSSTFPDRRQFF; DNA: TGTGCCAGCAGCTCTACCTTTCCTGATCGACGGCAGTTCTTC
J: TRBJ2-7; D: .; size: few; V: TRBV20-1; CDR3: CSARDSKDLSEQYF; DNA: TGCAGTGCTAGGGACTCGAAAGACCTCAGCGAGCAGTACTTC
J: TRBJ2-1; D: TRBD2; size: few; V: TRBV20-1; CDR3: CSAGEAGVAYNEQFF; DNA: TGCAGTGCGGGTGAAGCGGGAGTCGCCTACAATGAGCAGTTCTTC
J: TRBJ2-5; D: .; size: .; V: TRBV5-1; CDR3: CASSIPLPPPQETQYF; DNA: TGCGCCAGCAGCATACCTCTTCCGCCCCCCCAAGAGACCCAGTACTTC
J: TRBJ2-2; D: .; size: few; V: TRBV29-1; CDR3: CSVDEGLGTGELFF; DNA: TGCAGCGTTGACGAGGGCCTGGGCACCGGGGAGCTGTTTTTT
J: TRBJ1-2; D: .; size: few; V: TRBV5-1; CDR3: CASSLALTYGYTF; DNA: TGCGCCAGCAGCTTAGCCTTAACCTATGGCTACACCTTC
J: TRBJ2-7; D: .; size: .; V: TRBV5-1; CDR3: CASSSRDRRINEQYF; DNA: TGCGCCAGCAGCTCGCGGGACAGAAGGATTAATGAGCAGTACTTC
J: TRBJ1-1; D: .; size: .; V: TRBV12-5; CDR3: CASGLVFRGGNTEAFF; DNA: TGTGCTAGTGGTTTGGTCTTTAGGGGCGGGAACACTGAAGCTTTCTTT
J: TRBJ2-7; D: .; size: few; V: TRBV10-3; CDR3: CAIRGGQNSEQYF; DNA: TGTGCCATCAGGGGGGGACAGAATTCCGAGCAGTACTTC
J: TRBJ2-4; D: TRBD2; size: .; V: TRBV20-1; CDR3: CSATPGLAADGRYF; DNA: TGCAGTGCTACGCCGGGACTAGCGGCCGACGGTCGGTACTTC
J: TRBJ2-3; D: TRBD2; size: .; V: TRBV28; CDR3: CASRQIAGGRDTQYF; DNA: TGTGCCAGCAGACAGATAGCGGGGGGGCGAGATACGCAGTATTTT
J: TRBJ2-7; D: .; size: few; V: TRBV5-5; CDR3: CASSFPGQLPGTYEQYF; DNA: TGTGCCAGCAGCTTCCCGGGACAGCTCCCGGGGACTTACGAGCAGTACTTC
J: TRBJ1-1; D: .; size: .; V: TRBV2; CDR3: CASSELRGRGLGDTEAFF; DNA: TGTGCCAGCAGTGAATTGAGAGGACGGGGGCTAGGGGACACTGAAGCTTTCTTT
J: TRBJ2-7; D: TRBD1; size: many; V: TRBV7-9; CDR3: CASSRGQGGVFVTQYF; DNA: TGTGCCAGCAGCCGAGGACAGGGTGGAGTTTTTGTAACCCAGTACTTC
J: TRBJ2-1; D: .; size: .; V: TRBV4-1; CDR3: CASSQAGNHNEQFF; DNA: TGCGCCAGCAGCCAAGCAGGGAACCACAATGAGCAGTTCTTC
J: TRBJ1-5; D: TRBD1; size: .; V: TRBV6-2/TRBV6-3; CDR3: CASRPPGTGHIFNQPQHF; DNA: TGTGCCAGCAGACCTCCCGGGACAGGGCATATATTCAATCAGCCCCAGCATTTT
J: TRBJ2-7; D: .; size: .; V: TRBV10-2; CDR3: CASSESVEQYF; DNA: TGCGCCAGCAGTGAGTCGGTCGAGCAGTACTTC
J: TRBJ2-5; D: .; size: .; V: TRBV4-1; CDR3: CASSQEPTAETQYF; DNA: TGCGCCAGCAGCCAAGAGCCCACGGCTGAGACCCAGTACTTC
J: TRBJ1-1; D: .; size: .; V: TRBV4-1; CDR3: CASSQGLTIMNTEAFF; DNA: TGCGCCAGCAGCCAAGGGTTGACAATAATGAACACTGAAGCTTTCTTT
J: TRBJ2-3; D: .; size: .; V: TRBV5-6; CDR3: CASSFAARPTDTQYF; DNA: TGTGCCAGCAGCTTCGCAGCGAGGCCCACAGATACGCAGTATTTT
J: TRBJ2-5; D: .; size: .; V: TRBV6-6; CDR3: CASSYPGQETQYF; DNA: TGTGCCAGCAGTTACCCGGGGCAAGAGACCCAGTACTTC
J: TRBJ1-2; D: TRBD1; size: .; V: TRBV11-2; CDR3: CASSQGGRYYGYTF; DNA: TGTGCCAGCAGCCAAGGGGGCAGATACTATGGCTACACCTTC
J: TRBJ2-3; D: .; size: many; V: TRBV20-1; CDR3: CSAKFDTDTQYF; DNA: TGCAGTGCTAAATTCGACACAGATACGCAGTATTTT